The T cell receptor beta chain under discussion was sequenced for a study of shared clonotypes between healthy human individuals. Points from the study as a whole: Even with large depth, rarefaction showed that sorted-subset sequencing was incomplete. Naive subsets usually exceeded memory subsets in estimated richness.

Selected positively for CCR7 and CD45RO-negative, naive CD8 cells excluded terminally differentiated effector memory CD45RA+ cells. As to this clone: Its antigen is not identified. This sample includes further DNA sequences coding for the same CDR3.

The authors distributed each subset's genomic DNA evenly over several immunoSEQ plates. Only in-frame clones appear in the TCRdb table, and some are missing; sequencing was by immunoSEQ multiplex PCR. This table holds nearly 2 million clones, about 95% found once. The germline gives CDR1 SGDLS, CDR2 YYNGEE. Trimming stripped 0 bases from V and 2 bases from J, with 8 bases between. There are 14 residues in the CDR3. The chain couples TRBV9 to TRBJ1-2; D perhaps matches TRBD1 (5 bases). This sequence originates from a man aged 18 to 29 in good health. Material: naive CD8+ T cells sorted from blood. This chain's CDR3 is CASSVAGGNYGYTF. The CDR3 nucleotides are TGTGCCAGCAGCGTAGCTGGGGGGAACTATGGCTACACCTTC.